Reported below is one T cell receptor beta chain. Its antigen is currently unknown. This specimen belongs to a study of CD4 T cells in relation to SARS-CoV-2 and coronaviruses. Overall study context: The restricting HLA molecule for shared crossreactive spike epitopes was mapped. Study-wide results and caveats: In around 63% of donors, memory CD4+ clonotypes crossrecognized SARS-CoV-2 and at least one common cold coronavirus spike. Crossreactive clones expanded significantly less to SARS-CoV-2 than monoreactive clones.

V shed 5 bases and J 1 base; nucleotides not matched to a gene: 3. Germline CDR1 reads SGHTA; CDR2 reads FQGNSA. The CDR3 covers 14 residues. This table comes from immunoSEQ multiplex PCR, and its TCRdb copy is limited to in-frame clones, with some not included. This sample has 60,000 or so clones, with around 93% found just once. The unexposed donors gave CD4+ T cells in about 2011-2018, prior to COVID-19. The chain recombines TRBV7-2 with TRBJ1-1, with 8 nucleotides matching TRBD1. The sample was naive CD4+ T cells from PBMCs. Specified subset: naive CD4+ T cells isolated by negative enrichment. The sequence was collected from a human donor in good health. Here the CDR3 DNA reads TGTGCCAGCAGCACCGGACAGGGGAACACTGAAGCTTTCTTT. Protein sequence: CASSTGQGNTEAFF. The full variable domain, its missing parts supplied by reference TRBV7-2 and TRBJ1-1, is GAGVSQSPSNKVTEKGKDVELRCDPISGHTALYWYRQSLGQGLEFLIYFQGNSAPDKSGLPSDRFSAERTGGSVSTLTIQRTQQEDSAVYLCASSTGQGNTEAFFGQGTRLTVV.